These T cell receptor beta chains were read from a single sample in a study of blood T cell repertoires in COVID-19. TCRdb keeps only in-frame clones here, not all; method: immunoSEQ multiplex PCR. The profile shows a few hundred thousand clones, 85% to 90% of them singletons. What was sequenced was peripheral blood. The receptors originated from a woman aged 70-85 years with active or convalescent COVID-19. The CDR3 runs from the conserved cysteine through the conserved F or W. Each record gives: D gene, V gene, clone size, J gene, CDR3 protein, CDR3 DNA. The D gene is left open where the match is weak. Some rows have no size entry. The others give once, few or many, or a class for an expanded clone.

>-|TRBV18|-|TRBJ2-4
CASSPTPRDIQYF
TGTGCCAGCTCACCAACGCCGAGAGACATTCAGTACTTC
>TRBD1|TRBV24-1|-|TRBJ2-1
CATSDSGQGGTYNEQFF
TGTGCCACCAGTGATTCGGGACAGGGGGGCACCTACAATGAGCAGTTCTTC
>-|TRBV6-4|-|TRBJ2-5
CASRIGGRETQYF
TGTGCCAGCCGGATCGGGGGTCGGGAGACCCAGTACTTC
>-|TRBV27|few|TRBJ1-6
CASSLRSSYNSPLHF
TGTGCCAGCAGTTTGCGGAGCTCCTATAATTCACCCCTCCACTTT
>TRBD2|TRBV5-1|-|TRBJ2-3
CASSSWTSGTSTDTQYF
TGCGCCAGCAGTTCCTGGACTAGCGGGACTAGCACAGATACGCAGTATTTT
>TRBD1|TRBV27|-|TRBJ1-6
CASSRISPGGINSYNSPLHF
TGTGCCAGCAGCCGAATATCCCCAGGGGGCATAAACTCCTATAATTCACCCCTCCACTTT
>-|TRBV5-5|few|TRBJ1-4
CASSFGTPFRNTGEKLFF
TGTGCCAGCAGCTTCGGGACCCCATTCCGGAATACAGGGGAAAAACTGTTTTTT
>-|TRBV15|-|TRBJ1-2
CATSRDERGSGYTF
TGTGCCACCAGCAGAGATGAAAGGGGTAGTGGCTACACCTTC
>TRBD1|TRBV6-5|many|TRBJ1-1
CASRPEGQGPGAFF
TGTGCCAGCCGCCCGGAGGGACAGGGGCCGGGGGCTTTCTTT
>-|TRBV29-1|once|TRBJ1-3
CSVIRDGNTIYF
TGCAGCGTGATCAGGGATGGAAACACCATATATTTT
>-|TRBV6-4|-|TRBJ1-6
CASSDRGGNSPLHF
TGTGCCAGCAGTGACAGGGGTGGGAATTCACCCCTCCACTTT
>TRBD1|TRBV27|-|TRBJ1-5
CASRLRSGTGGMRSNQPQHF
TGTGCCAGCAGGCTGCGCTCCGGGACAGGGGGAATGAGGAGCAATCAGCCCCAGCATTTT
>-|TRBV29-1|-|TRBJ2-6
CSVRNGNGANVLTF
TGCAGCGTTAGAAACGGGAATGGGGCCAACGTCCTGACTTTC
>-|TRBV7-2|-|TRBJ2-7
CASRLTGTSSYEQYF
TGTGCCAGCAGACTCACAGGGACCAGCTCCTACGAGCAGTACTTC
>-|TRBV5-1|-|TRBJ2-3
CASSLSGYTDTDTQYF
TGCGCCAGCAGCTTGTCCGGGTATACTGACACAGATACGCAGTATTTT
>-|TRBV24-1|-|TRBJ1-2
CATSDSPPRDYGYTF
TGTGCCACCAGTGATTCCCCCCCGAGGGACTATGGCTACACCTTC
>TRBD2|TRBV7-2|-|TRBJ2-2
CASSAPGLAGGGELFF
TGTGCCAGCAGCGCTCCGGGACTAGCCGGGGGTGGGGAGCTGTTTTTT
>-|TRBV7-9|few|TRBJ2-7
CASSQVGAYEQYF
TGTGCCAGCAGCCAAGTGGGCGCCTACGAGCAGTACTTC
>-|TRBV5-6|-|TRBJ1-4
CASSFGLATNEKLFF
TGTGCCAGCAGCTTTGGCCTCGCAACTAATGAAAAACTGTTTTTT
>-|TRBV19|-|TRBJ1-5
CASSSSGGRRNQPQHF
TGTGCCAGTAGTTCATCGGGGGGCAGACGCAATCAGCCCCAGCATTTT
>TRBD2|TRBV7-9|-|TRBJ2-7
CASSDPSGGTYEQYF
TGTGCCAGCAGCGATCCTAGCGGGGGGACCTACGAGCAGTACTTC
>-|TRBV10-3|few|TRBJ1-2
CAISESEAYGYTF
TGTGCCATCAGTGAGTCGGAGGCATATGGCTACACCTTC
>-|TRBV2|-|TRBJ1-5
CASSEGTQGWQPQHF
TGTGCCAGCAGTGAAGGGACACAGGGCTGGCAGCCCCAGCATTTT
>TRBD1|TRBV4-1|-|TRBJ1-3
CASTLGQGNRNTIYF
TGCGCCAGCACCTTGGGACAGGGGAATCGAAACACCATATATTTT
>-|TRBV5-1|few|TRBJ1-1
CASRLQGENTEAFF
TGCGCCAGCCGACTACAGGGAGAAAACACTGAAGCTTTCTTT
>-|TRBV4-2|once|TRBJ2-7
CASSQSGGGSYEQYF
TGTGCCAGCAGCCAGTCTGGGGGAGGCTCCTACGAGCAGTACTTC
>-|TRBV12-3/TRBV12-4|-|TRBJ1-1
CASSPPNRREAFF
TGTGCCAGCAGCCCACCCAACAGGCGTGAAGCTTTCTTT
>-|TRBV5-1|-|TRBJ2-3
CASSLGGGTDTQYF
TGCGCCAGCAGCTTGGGGGGGGGCACAGATACGCAGTATTTT
>-|TRBV4-1|few|TRBJ1-1
CASSAILQGNTEAFF
TGCGCCAGCAGCGCGATCTTACAGGGGAACACTGAAGCTTTCTTT
>-|TRBV5-1|few|TRBJ2-5
CASSGGETQYF
TGCGCCAGCTCCGGAGGGGAGACCCAGTACTTC
>-|TRBV3-1/TRBV3-2|once|TRBJ1-1
CASSLQGGSTEAFF
TGTGCCAGCAGCCTCCAAGGGGGATCCACTGAAGCTTTCTTT
>TRBD1|TRBV29-1|-|TRBJ1-6
CSVVEGAGGNSPLHF
TGCAGCGTTGTTGAGGGGGCGGGAGGTAATTCACCCCTCCACTTT
>TRBD1|TRBV16|-|TRBJ1-2
CASSLSMTGKYTF
TGTGCCAGCAGCCTTTCCATGACAGGGAAATACACCTTC
>-|TRBV29-1|-|TRBJ1-2
CSVVQGNYGYTF
TGCAGCGTTGTCCAGGGGAACTATGGCTACACCTTC
>-|TRBV19|-|TRBJ1-4
CASSKGGEKLFF
TGTGCCAGTAGTAAAGGAGGTGAAAAACTGTTTTTT
>-|TRBV2|-|TRBJ1-2
CASSRQASNYGYTF
TGTGCCAGCAGCCGACAGGCTTCTAACTATGGCTACACCTTC
>TRBD1|TRBV29-1|-|TRBJ1-2
CSVVVGGTGGNYGYTF
TGCAGCGTCGTAGTTGGGGGAACAGGGGGAAACTATGGCTACACCTTC
>TRBD1|TRBV25-1|-|TRBJ1-1
CASRTGNGAAFF
TGTGCCAGCAGGACAGGGAACGGAGCAGCTTTCTTT
>-|TRBV12-3/TRBV12-4|-|TRBJ1-1
CASSFGGLEAFF
TGTGCCAGCAGTTTCGGGGGGCTTGAAGCTTTCTTT
>-|TRBV3-1/TRBV3-2|-|TRBJ2-5
CASQVSETQYF
TGTGCCAGCCAAGTAAGCGAGACCCAGTACTTC
>-|TRBV7-9|-|TRBJ1-4
CASSSTGWGYEKLFF
TGTGCCAGCAGCTCCACAGGGTGGGGCTATGAAAAACTGTTTTTT
>-|TRBV5-1|-|TRBJ2-3
CASTQGSTIGTDTQYF
TGCGCCAGCACTCAGGGGTCCACGATCGGCACAGATACGCAGTATTTT
>TRBD1|TRBV9|-|TRBJ2-5
CASSGGQGQETQYF
TGTGCCAGCAGCGGAGGACAGGGACAAGAGACCCAGTACTTC
>-|TRBV15|-|TRBJ2-3
CATSRRQQSTDTQYF
TGTGCCACCAGCAGAAGACAACAGAGCACAGATACGCAGTATTTT